The present TCR beta chain was sequenced within a study of cytomegalovirus exposure and HLA in healthy donors. On this clone itself: Antigen unknown.

The PCR employed 60 Vbeta primers together with 13 Jbeta primers. The assay was immunoSEQ multiplex PCR, and TCRdb's table has in-frame clones only and misses some. Among about 190,000 clones listed, around 83% were seen once. Regarding the study as a whole: Donors were assumed by presence/absence analyses to have roughly uniform sequencing depth.

V was pared by 6 bases and J by 5 bases, with 16 bases between. The CDR3 spans 14 residues. Germline V gene lookup returns CDR1 MDHEN and CDR2 SYDVKM. The sequenced material came from PBMCs. The rearrangement joins TRBV28 to TRBJ2-5; no clear D gene. This clonotype was sampled from a man aged 35 to 55 in good health and CMV-seropositive. The CDR3 reads CASREPGPGETQYF. The CDR3 coding sequence is TGTGCCAGCAGGGAGCCCGGTCCCGGGGAGACCCAGTACTTC.